The source of this TCR beta chain is a study of cytomegalovirus exposure and HLA in healthy donors. In regard to this clone: The antigen is unknown.

General study points: There were reportedly fewer N-insertions in an Asian-associated ancestry cluster than the approximately 670-donor mean, in a later analysis.

This CDR3 is built from 16 residues. Germline assignment: CDR1 SGDLS and CDR2 YYNGEE. The V and J ends lost 0 bases and 1 base respectively, with 10 bases between them. 60 Vbeta and 13 Jbeta primers were used in PCR. Only in-frame clones appear in the TCRdb table, and some are missing; sequencing was by immunoSEQ multiplex PCR. There are some 130,000 clones in the sample; roughly 78% occur only once, and approximately 4.2% lies in the top ten. This sequence originates from a man aged 50 or older in good health and CMV-seropositive. V usage is TRBV9 and J usage is TRBJ1-4; D is uncertain. Sequencing input: PBMCs. The CDR3 DNA reads as TGTGCCAGCAGCGTAGGCCGGGGTGAAACTAATGAAAAACTGTTTTTT. This translates into CASSVGRGETNEKLFF.